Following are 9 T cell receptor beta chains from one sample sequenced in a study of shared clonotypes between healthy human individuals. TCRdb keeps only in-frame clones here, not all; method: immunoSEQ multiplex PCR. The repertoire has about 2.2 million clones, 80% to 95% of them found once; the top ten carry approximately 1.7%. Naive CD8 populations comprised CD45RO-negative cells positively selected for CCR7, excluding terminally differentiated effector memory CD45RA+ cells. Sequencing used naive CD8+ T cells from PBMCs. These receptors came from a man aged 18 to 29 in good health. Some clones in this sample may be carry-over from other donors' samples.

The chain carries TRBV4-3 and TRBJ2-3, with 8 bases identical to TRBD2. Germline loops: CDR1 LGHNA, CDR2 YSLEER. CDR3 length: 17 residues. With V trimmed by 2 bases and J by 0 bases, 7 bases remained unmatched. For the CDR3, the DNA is TGCGCCAGCAGCCAAACGTGGGCTAGCGGGAGCACAGATACGCAGTATTTT. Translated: CASSQTWASGSTDTQYF.

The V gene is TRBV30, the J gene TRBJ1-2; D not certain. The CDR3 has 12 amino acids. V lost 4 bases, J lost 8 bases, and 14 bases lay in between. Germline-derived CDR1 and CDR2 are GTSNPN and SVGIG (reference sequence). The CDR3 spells CAWIWKDGGYTF. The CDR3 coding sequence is TGTGCCTGGATATGGAAGGACGGCGGCTACACCTTC.

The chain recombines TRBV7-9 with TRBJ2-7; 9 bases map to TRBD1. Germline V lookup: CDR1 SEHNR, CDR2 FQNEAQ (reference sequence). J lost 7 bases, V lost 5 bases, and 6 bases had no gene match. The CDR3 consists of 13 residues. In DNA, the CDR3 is TGTGCCAGCAGCCCACAGGGGGCTAGGGAGCAGTACTTC. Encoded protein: CASSPQGAREQYF.

CDR3 amino acids: CASSIRRKSSYNEQFF. Here the CDR3 DNA reads TGTGCCAGCAGTATCCGAAGAAAGAGCTCCTACAATGAGCAGTTCTTC. The rearrangement joins TRBV28 to TRBJ2-1, with D unresolved. V dropped 5 bases and J dropped 0 bases, with 14 bases sitting between them. Germline CDR1 and CDR2: MDHEN and SYDVKM. The CDR3 consists of 16 residues. The complete variable domain, with remaining parts taken from reference TRBV28 and TRBJ2-1, reads DVKVTQSSRYLVKRTGEKVFLECVQDMDHENMFWYRQDPGLGLRLIYFSYDVKMKEKGDIPEGYSVSREKKERFSLILESASTNQTSMYLCASSIRRKSSYNEQFFGPGTRLTVL.

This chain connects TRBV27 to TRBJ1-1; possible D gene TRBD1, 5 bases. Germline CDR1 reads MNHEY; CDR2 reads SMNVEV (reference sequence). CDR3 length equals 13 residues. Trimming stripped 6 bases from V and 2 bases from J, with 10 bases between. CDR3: CASRDDRNTEAFF. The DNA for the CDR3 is TGTGCCAGCAGGGACGACAGAAACACTGAAGCTTTCTTT.

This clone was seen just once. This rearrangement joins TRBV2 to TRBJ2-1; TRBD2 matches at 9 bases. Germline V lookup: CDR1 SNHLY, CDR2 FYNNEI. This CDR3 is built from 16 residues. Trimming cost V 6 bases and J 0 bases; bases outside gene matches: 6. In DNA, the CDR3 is TGTGCCAGCAGGGGTAGCGGGAGAAGCTCCTACAATGAGCAGTTCTTC. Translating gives CASRGSGRSSYNEQFF.

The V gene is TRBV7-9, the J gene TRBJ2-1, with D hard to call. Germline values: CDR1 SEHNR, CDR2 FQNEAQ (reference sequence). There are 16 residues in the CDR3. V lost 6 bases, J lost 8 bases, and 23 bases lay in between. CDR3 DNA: TGTGCCAGCAGACATCTGGCTCCCGAGATGCACCATGAGCAGTTCTTC. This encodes CASRHLAPEMHHEQFF. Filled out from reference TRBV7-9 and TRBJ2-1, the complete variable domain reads DTGVSQNPRHKITKRGQNVTFRCDPISEHNRLYWYRQTLGQGPEFLTYFQNEAQLEKSRLLSDRFSAERPKGSFSTLEIQRTEQGDSAMYLCASRHLAPEMHHEQFFGPGTRLTVL.

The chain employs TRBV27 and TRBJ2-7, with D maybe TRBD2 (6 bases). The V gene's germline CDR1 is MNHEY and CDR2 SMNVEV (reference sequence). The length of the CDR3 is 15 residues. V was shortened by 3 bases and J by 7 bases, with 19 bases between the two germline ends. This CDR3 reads CASSFTGLLMGEQYF. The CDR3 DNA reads TGTGCCAGCAGTTTCACGGGACTTCTAATGGGGGAGCAGTACTTC.

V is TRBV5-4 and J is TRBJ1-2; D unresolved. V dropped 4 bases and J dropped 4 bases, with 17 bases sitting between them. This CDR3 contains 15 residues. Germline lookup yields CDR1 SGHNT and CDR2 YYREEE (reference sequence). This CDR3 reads CASSEQSTNPYGYTF. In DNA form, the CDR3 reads TGTGCCAGCAGCGAACAATCAACGAACCCCTATGGCTACACCTTC.